The next 28 T cell receptor beta chains were all read from a single sample in a study of TIL therapy for anti-PD-1-resistant metastatic lung cancer. Time point of the sample: pre-treatment sample, taken before nivolumab and TIL therapy. Tumor tissue came from excised metastases, mostly pleural nodules or supraclavicular lymph nodes. The immunoSEQ assay was v3. The method was immunoSEQ multiplex PCR; TCRdb's version includes in-frame clones alone and lacks a portion of them. The sample lists about 50,000 clones, approximately 70% seen once, with 4.5% to 7% in the top ten. Sequencing used tumor tissue, obtained at baseline. These receptors were collected from a person between 25 and 80 years old with non-small cell lung cancer.

This clone came up once. This chain links TRBV6-6 with TRBJ1-2; D call uncertain. Germline V gives CDR1 MNHNY, CDR2 SVGAGI (reference sequence). The V gene lost 4 bases and the J gene lost 1 base, with 7 bases spanning the gap. The CDR3 runs to 13 residues. CDR3 sequence (DNA): TGTGCCAGCAGTTTGCAGGTTAACTATGGCTACACCTTC. Amino acids: CASSLQVNYGYTF.

The V call is TRBV29-1, the J call TRBJ2-1; 7 bases are shared with TRBD1. Germline CDR1 SQVTM, CDR2 ANQGSEA. Trimming cost V 4 bases and J 5 bases; bases outside gene matches: 11. The CDR3 is 15 residues long. The CDR3 DNA reads as TGCAGCGTTGCCAGGGGACAGAGGATTAACAATGAGCAGTTCTTC. Residues: CSVARGQRINNEQFF.

The gene calls are TRBV29-1 and TRBJ1-3, with TRBD1 identical over 11 bases. Trimming cost V 8 bases and J 1 base; bases outside gene matches: 7. The CDR3 runs to 15 residues. Germline CDR1 is SQVTM and CDR2 is ANQGSEA. CDR3 in amino acids: CSTTGTGGSGNTIYF. The DNA for the CDR3 is TGCAGCACGACCGGGACAGGGGGTTCTGGAAACACCATATATTTT.

This clone was detected only once. The chain combines TRBV5-1 with TRBJ1-2; D might be TRBD1 (5 bases). The CDR3 totals 17 residues. V shed 0 bases and J shed 0 bases, with 15 bases lying between them. Germline V gives CDR1 SGHRS, CDR2 YFSETQ. The CDR3 DNA reads as TGCGCCAGCAGCTTGGGATTGGGGAGGGGAGCTAACTATGGCTACACCTTC. Amino acid sequence: CASSLGLGRGANYGYTF.

In this sample, this clone turned up a few times. The J gene is TRBJ1-5, the V gene TRBV30; D may be TRBD1 (6 bases). Trimming shortened V by 3 bases and J by 3 bases, and 12 bases separated the two germline ends. CDR1 GTSNPN and CDR2 SVGIG come from the germline V gene (reference sequence). The CDR3 is 14 amino acids. In DNA, the CDR3 is TGTGCCTGGAGCGCGGACAGAAACAATCAGCCCCAGCATTTT. Its protein product is CAWSADRNNQPQHF.

The chain joins TRBV29-1 to TRBJ2-1; the D is unclear. CDR1 is SQVTM and CDR2 is ANQGSEA in the germline V gene. The CDR3 loop spans 15 amino acids. Trimming left V 7 bases short and J 0 bases short, with 16 bases between. The CDR3 sequence is CSAHPLASSYNEQFF. CDR3 nucleotides: TGCAGCGCCCACCCCTTGGCTAGCTCCTACAATGAGCAGTTCTTC.

Only a few counts were recorded for this clone. The rearrangement links TRBV7-3 to TRBJ2-1; D unresolved. Germline-derived CDR1 and CDR2 are SGHTA and FQGTGA. The CDR3 is 15 amino acids. V lost 1 base and J 8 bases, leaving 15 bases between the germline ends. In nucleotides, the CDR3 is TGTGCCAGCAGCTTAAGTGCTCCCTCTGTCGATGAGCAGTTCTTC. Protein sequence: CASSLSAPSVDEQFF.

DNA of the CDR3: TGTGCCAGCAGCTTCGGGACAGTTCATTCACCCCTCCACTTT. Protein: CASSFGTVHSPLHF. This chain links TRBV7-8 with TRBJ1-6, with TRBD1 matching 7 bases. After removal of 3 bases from V and 8 bases from J, the junction contained 4 bases not matched to a gene. The CDR3 has 14 residues. Germline V CDR1 and CDR2: SGHVS, FQNEAQ.

The J gene is TRBJ2-5, the V gene TRBV30; no clear D. Trimming removed 0 bases from V and 3 bases from J, with 8 bases in between. Looked up from germline, CDR1 is GTSNPN and CDR2 is SVGIG (reference sequence). CDR3 length equals 13 residues. The CDR3 here is CAWSVWQKETQYF. DNA for the CDR3: TGTGCCTGGAGTGTGTGGCAGAAAGAGACCCAGTACTTC.

The chain joins TRBV7-2 to TRBJ2-2, with unresolved D. The ends were cut back, 5 bases at V and 6 bases at J, with 13 bases in the middle. This CDR3 spans 14 amino acids. CDR1 SGHTA and CDR2 FQGNSA come from the germline V gene. The CDR3: CASSPPRNAGELFF. The CDR3 nucleotides read TGTGCCAGCAGCCCACCTCGCAACGCCGGGGAGCTGTTTTTT. The full variable domain, with the rest looked up from reference TRBV7-2 and TRBJ2-2, is GAGVSQSPSNKVTEKGKDVELRCDPISGHTALYWYRQSLGQGLEFLIYFQGNSAPDKSGLPSDRFSAERTGGSVSTLTIQRTQQEDSAVYLCASSPPRNAGELFFGEGSRLTVL.

This clone has just a few counts. This sequence joins TRBV30 and TRBJ2-3; a possible D gene is TRBD2 (5 bases). The CDR3 is 10 residues long. The germline CDR1 and CDR2 sequences are GTSNPN and SVGIG (reference sequence). Trimming stripped 8 bases from V and 10 bases from J, with 13 bases between. The CDR3 DNA sequence: TGTGCCCAAGGGAGTTACGCGCAGTATTTT. Translation gives CAQGSYAQYF.

The CDR3 DNA is TGTGCCTGGAGTGTTTCGGCGGGAGGAGCTGTCTACGAGCAGTACTTC. Translation: CAWSVSAGGAVYEQYF. The J gene is TRBJ2-7, the V gene TRBV30, with 8 bases matching TRBD2. This CDR3 has 16 amino acids. The ends lost 0 bases at V and 3 bases at J; junction bases unmatched: 10. Germline V gene data show CDR1 as GTSNPN and CDR2 as SVGIG (reference sequence). The full variable domain, its missing parts supplied by reference TRBV30 and TRBJ2-7, is SQTIHQWPATLVQPVGSPLSLECTVEGTSNPNLYWYRQAAGRGLQLLFYSVGIGQISSEVPQNLSASRPQDRQFILSSKKLLLSDSGFYLCAWSVSAGGAVYEQYFGPGTRLTVT.

This clone was detected only a few times. This rearrangement joins TRBV11-3 to TRBJ1-5; D ambiguous. The V end was cut by 3 bases, the J end by 9 bases, with 6 bases between. Germline loops: CDR1 SGHNT, CDR2 YENEEA. The CDR3 covers 11 residues. The CDR3 loop reads CASSFSWPQHF. The CDR3 nucleotides read TGTGCCAGCAGCTTTAGCTGGCCCCAGCATTTT. Full variable domain (remainder filled in from reference TRBV11-3 and TRBJ1-5): EAGVVQSPRYKIIEKKQPVAFWCNPISGHNTLYWYLQNLGQGPELLIRYENEEAVDDSQLPKDRFSAERLKGVDSTLKIQPAELGDSAVYLCASSFSWPQHFGDGTRLSIL.

This chain joins TRBV5-6 and TRBJ1-2; D ambiguous. This CDR3 spans 14 amino acids. V lost 1 base, J lost 4 bases, and 11 bases lay in between. The germline V gene encodes CDR1 SGHDT and CDR2 YYEEEE. Here the CDR3 reads CASSLKEGFYGYTF. As DNA, the CDR3 is TGTGCCAGCAGCTTGAAGGAGGGTTTCTATGGCTACACCTTC.

In nucleotides, the CDR3 is TGTGCCAGCAGTTTACTACAGGGGGCAGGCACCGGGGAGCTGTTTTTT. This encodes CASSLLQGAGTGELFF. The rearrangement joins TRBV27 to TRBJ2-2; TRBD1 agrees at 9 bases. The CDR3 totals 16 residues. V shed 2 bases, J shed 4 bases, and the junction held 5 bases outside the gene matches. CDR1 is MNHEY and CDR2 is SMNVEV in the germline V gene (reference sequence).

This clone came up a few times. The gene calls are TRBV29-1 and TRBJ2-5; no firm D call. Trimming stripped 4 bases from V and 2 bases from J, with 8 bases between. Germline CDR1 SQVTM, CDR2 ANQGSEA. This CDR3 region has 12 residues. The CDR3 reads CSVGRVQETQYF. CDR3 nucleotides: TGCAGCGTTGGACGGGTACAAGAGACCCAGTACTTC.

The CDR3 coding sequence is TGTGCCAGCACCCGGGCCATGAACACTGAAGCTTTCTTT. Residues: CASTRAMNTEAFF. The chain couples TRBV6-1 to TRBJ1-1; D not certain. Germline CDR1 is MNHNS and CDR2 is SASEGT. V was cut by 7 bases and J by 0 bases, with 9 bases left in between. This CDR3 contains 13 residues.

The V call is TRBV10-3, the J call TRBJ1-3, with 8 bases fitting TRBD1. CDR1 ENHRY and CDR2 SYGVKD come from the germline V gene. The CDR3 runs 16 residues. V trimming: 10 bases; J trimming: 0 bases; junction bases outside the gene matches: 11. CDR3 residues: CATSTGDRISGNTIYF. The CDR3 nucleotides are TGTGCCACTTCGACAGGGGATCGTATCTCTGGAAACACCATATATTTT.

The rearrangement links TRBV11-2 to TRBJ1-1; 7 bases agree with TRBD1. Germline assignment: CDR1 SGHAT and CDR2 FQNNGV. The CDR3 runs to 13 residues. The trim removed 5 bases at V and 4 bases at J, leaving 4 bases unmatched. The chain's CDR3 is CASSRTGVTEAFF. DNA of the CDR3: TGTGCCAGCAGCCGAACAGGGGTCACTGAAGCTTTCTTT.

The rearrangement joins TRBV6-6 to TRBJ2-7, with unresolved D. CDR1 and CDR2 (germline): MNHNY, SVGAGI (reference sequence). With 2 bases removed from V and 3 bases from J, the gap between germline ends came to 8 bases. The CDR3 spans 13 residues. The CDR3 nucleotides read TGTGCCAGCAGTTACGGCGGCGACTACGAGCAGTACTTC. Its protein product is CASSYGGDYEQYF.

This clone was detected a few times. This chain connects TRBV7-8 to TRBJ2-7; 13 nucleotides agree with TRBD2. Looked up from germline, CDR1 is SGHVS and CDR2 is FQNEAQ. CDR3 length: 15 residues. Trimming removed 1 base from V and 8 bases from J; junction bases left unmatched: 5. CDR3 coding DNA: TGTGCCAGCAGCTTAGAACTAGCGGGAGGGGCACAGCAGTACTTC. This encodes CASSLELAGGAQQYF.

The chain recombines TRBV10-1 with TRBJ2-3; no firm D call. V shed 3 bases and J shed 2 bases, with 9 bases lying between them. There are 14 residues in the CDR3. Germline assignment: CDR1 WNHNN and CDR2 SYGVQD (reference sequence). CDR3 loop: CASSDQDFTDTQYF. CDR3 nucleotides: TGCGCCAGCAGTGATCAAGACTTCACAGATACGCAGTATTTT.

V and J are TRBV7-8 and TRBJ1-5, with TRBD1 matching over 9 bases. V gave up 2 bases and J gave up 5 bases; unmatched junction bases: 13. The CDR3 totals 18 residues. CDR1 is SGHVS and CDR2 is FQNEAQ in the germline V gene. The CDR3 nucleotides are TGTGCCAGCAGCTTACGGCCAGGGACAGGGTTTTCAGATCAGCCCCAGCATTTT. It is translated as CASSLRPGTGFSDQPQHF.

This rearrangement joins TRBV7-2 to TRBJ2-1; the D gene could be TRBD1 or TRBD2 (6 bases each). Trimming took off 5 bases at V and 10 bases at J, with 21 bases between the two ends. The CDR3 is made up of 15 amino acids. CDR1 and CDR2 from the germline V gene are SGHTA and FQGNSA. This chain's CDR3 is CASSTGDSGGGEQFF. Here the CDR3 DNA reads TGTGCCAGCAGCACTGGGGACTCCGGGGGCGGAGAGCAGTTCTTC.

This clone occurred once. The chain couples TRBV5-8 to TRBJ2-5; the match to TRBD2 covers 9 bases. The CDR3 runs to 16 residues. J gave up 6 bases and V 2 bases, and 11 bases lay outside the gene matches. Germline V CDR1 and CDR2: SGHTS, YDEGEE. The CDR3 sequence is CASSFGTSRTGKTQYF. In nucleotides, the CDR3 is TGTGCCAGCAGCTTTGGGACTAGCCGAACGGGAAAGACCCAGTACTTC.

The chain employs TRBV6-5 and TRBJ2-3; D ambiguous. V lost 2 bases and J lost 3, with 6 bases in between. The germline gives CDR1 MNHEY, CDR2 SVGAGI. CDR3 length: 13 residues. CDR3 in amino acids: CASSYAPTDTQYF. DNA of the CDR3: TGTGCCAGCAGTTACGCCCCGACAGATACGCAGTATTTT.

This clone has only one observation. The CDR3 loop is CAIHRRGREVAGELFF. For the CDR3, the DNA is TGTGCCATCCATCGCAGGGGGCGCGAGGTAGCCGGGGAGCTGTTTTTT. The chain is built from TRBV2 and TRBJ2-2; TRBD1 aligns across 8 bases. Germline CDR1 reads SNHLY; CDR2 reads FYNNEI. The CDR3 sequence is 16 residues long. V dropped 10 bases and J dropped 6; count of bases not matched to a gene: 16.

The gene calls are TRBV7-9 and TRBJ2-5, with TRBD1 matching 7 bases. The CDR3 is 14 amino acids. From germline, CDR1 is SEHNR and CDR2 FQNEAQ (reference sequence). J was trimmed by 6 bases and V by 0 bases; bases with no gene match: 4. This chain's CDR3 is CASSLAQGRKTQYF. CDR3 bases: TGTGCCAGCAGCTTAGCACAGGGGAGAAAGACCCAGTACTTC.